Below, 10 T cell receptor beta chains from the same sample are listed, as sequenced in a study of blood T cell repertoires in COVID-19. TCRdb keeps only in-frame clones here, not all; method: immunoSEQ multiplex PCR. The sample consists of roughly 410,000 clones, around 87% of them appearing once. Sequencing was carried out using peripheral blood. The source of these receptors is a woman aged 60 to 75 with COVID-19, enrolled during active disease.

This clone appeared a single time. CDR3 sequence: CASSFGQGLEAFF. The CDR3 DNA reads TGTGCCAGCAGCTTCGGACAGGGGCTTGAAGCTTTCTTT. The chain joins TRBV7-3 to TRBJ1-1, with 9 bases aligning to TRBD1. Germline CDR1 is SGHTA and CDR2 is FQGTGA. The CDR3 contains 13 residues. Germline trimming cut 3 bases from V and 7 bases from J; bases unmatched to any gene: 3.

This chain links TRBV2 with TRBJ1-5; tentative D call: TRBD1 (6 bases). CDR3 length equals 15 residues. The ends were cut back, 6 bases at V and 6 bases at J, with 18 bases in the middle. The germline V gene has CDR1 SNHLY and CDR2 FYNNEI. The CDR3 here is CASSVQGLEVQPQHF. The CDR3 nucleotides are TGTGCCAGCAGCGTACAGGGTTTAGAGGTTCAGCCCCAGCATTTT.

The CDR3 sequence: CASSSAWGTYSNQPQHF. CDR3 nucleotides: TGTGCCAGCAGCTCGGCCTGGGGCACCTATAGCAATCAGCCCCAGCATTTT. The V and J genes are TRBV5-8 and TRBJ1-5; tentative D call: TRBD1 (5 bases). The length of the CDR3 is 17 residues. In germline, CDR1 is SGHTS, CDR2 YDEGEE. Trimming shortened V by 3 bases and J by 0 bases, and 16 bases separated the two germline ends.

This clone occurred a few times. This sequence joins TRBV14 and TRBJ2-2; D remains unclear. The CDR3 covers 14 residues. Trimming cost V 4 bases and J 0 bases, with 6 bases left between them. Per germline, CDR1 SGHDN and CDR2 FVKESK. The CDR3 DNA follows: TGTGCCAGCAGCCCTCTTACGAACACCGGGGAGCTGTTTTTT. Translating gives CASSPLTNTGELFF.

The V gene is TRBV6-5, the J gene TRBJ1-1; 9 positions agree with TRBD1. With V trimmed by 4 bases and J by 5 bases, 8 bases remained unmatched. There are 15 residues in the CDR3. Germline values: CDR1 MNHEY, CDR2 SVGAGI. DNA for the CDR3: TGTGCCAGCAGTTCGCGACAGGGGGTAGGGACTGAAGCTTTCTTT. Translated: CASSSRQGVGTEAFF.

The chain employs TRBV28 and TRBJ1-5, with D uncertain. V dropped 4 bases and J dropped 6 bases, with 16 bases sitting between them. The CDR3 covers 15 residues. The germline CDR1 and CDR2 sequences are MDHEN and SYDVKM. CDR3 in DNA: TGTGCCAGCAGTTCCCCGACTGGTGGAGGTCAGCCCCAGCATTTT. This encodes CASSSPTGGGQPQHF.

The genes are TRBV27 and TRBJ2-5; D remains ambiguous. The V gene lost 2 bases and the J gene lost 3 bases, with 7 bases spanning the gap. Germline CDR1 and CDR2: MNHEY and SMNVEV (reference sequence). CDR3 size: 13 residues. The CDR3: CASSLVREETQYF. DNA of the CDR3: TGTGCCAGCAGTTTAGTGAGAGAAGAGACCCAGTACTTC.

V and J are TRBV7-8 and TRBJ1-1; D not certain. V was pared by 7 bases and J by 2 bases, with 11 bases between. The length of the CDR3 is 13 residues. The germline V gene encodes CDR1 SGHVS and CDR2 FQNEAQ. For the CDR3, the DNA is TGTGCCAGCATCCTAACTGCTAACACTGAAGCTTTCTTT. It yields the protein CASILTANTEAFF.

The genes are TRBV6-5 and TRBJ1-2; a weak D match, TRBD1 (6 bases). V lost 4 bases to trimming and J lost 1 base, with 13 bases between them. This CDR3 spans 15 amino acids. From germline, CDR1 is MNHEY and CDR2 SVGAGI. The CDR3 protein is CASSSTGFFNYGYTF. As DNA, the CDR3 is TGTGCCAGCAGTTCCACAGGGTTTTTTAACTATGGCTACACCTTC.

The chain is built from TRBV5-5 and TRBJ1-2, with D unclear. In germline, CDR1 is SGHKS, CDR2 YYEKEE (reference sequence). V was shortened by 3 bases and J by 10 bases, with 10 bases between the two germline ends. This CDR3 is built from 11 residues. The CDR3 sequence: CASSSRSDYTF. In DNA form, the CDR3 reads TGTGCCAGCAGCTCGAGAAGCGACTACACCTTC. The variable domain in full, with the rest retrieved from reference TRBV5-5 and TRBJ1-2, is DAGVTQSPTHLIKTRGQQVTLRCSPISGHKSVSWYQQVLGQGPQFIFQYYEKEERGRGNFPDRFSARQFPNYSSELNVNALLLGDSALYLCASSSRSDYTFGSGTRLTVV.